A selection of T cell receptor beta chains follows, all from one sample in a study. TCRdb independently ran MiXCR on the RT-PCR reads; one entry per CDR3 protein. This sample has approximately 720,000 distinct CDR3 sequences; over 12% occur once, and the top ten carry roughly 3.9%. Source material: memory CD4+ T cells from blood. The origin of the receptors is a female donor in good health, serving as a healthy control. Both conserved end residues are part of each CDR3. A D gene is named only where the DNA matches it firmly. Clone size appears in some rows only: once, few, many, or a class for an expanded clone.

>TRBV20-1|TRBJ2-1|-|TRBD2
CSAVDGTSGGVGQFF
TGCAGTGCCGTGGACGGGACTAGCGGGGGGGTGGGCCAGTTCTTC
>TRBV6-2/TRBV6-3|TRBJ1-2|few|-
CASSGESYGYTF
TGTGCCAGCAGTGGGGAATCCTATGGCTACACCTTC
>TRBV5-1|TRBJ2-7|few|TRBD1
CASSKGQGDYEQYF
TGCGCCAGCAGCAAAGGACAGGGAGACTACGAGCAGTACTTC
>TRBV20-1|TRBJ2-1|many|-
CSARDFGGGRGEQFF
TGCAGTGCTAGAGATTTTGGAGGGGGTCGTGGTGAGCAGTTCTTC
>TRBV7-3|TRBJ1-5|-|TRBD1
CASSPTSGGGQPQHF
TGTGCCAGCAGCCCCACCTCAGGGGGCGGTCAGCCCCAGCATTTT
>TRBV10-3|TRBJ1-5|-|-
CAISESGSLGQPQHF
TGTGCCATCAGTGAGTCTGGAAGTTTGGGTCAGCCCCAGCATTTT
>TRBV7-2|TRBJ2-2|-|-
CASSGGGTATGELFF
TGTGCCAGCAGCGGAGGGGGGACAGCCACCGGGGAGCTGTTTTTT
>TRBV20-1|TRBJ1-5|many|TRBD1
CSAPEGQEGNQPQHF
TGCAGTGCCCCCGAGGGACAGGAGGGGAATCAGCCCCAGCATTTT
>TRBV7-8|TRBJ2-7|few|TRBD2
CASSLVLAGDGEQYF
TGTGCCAGCAGTCTAGTACTAGCGGGGGACGGCGAGCAGTACTTC
>TRBV12-3/TRBV12-4|TRBJ1-6|few|-
CASTPRAADSPLHF
TGTGCCAGCACCCCCCGGGCAGCCGATTCACCCCTCCACTTT
>TRBV20-1|TRBJ1-5|-|-
CSVPRDPYSNQPQHF
TGCAGTGTCCCCAGGGACCCCTATAGCAATCAGCCCCAGCATTTT
>TRBV28|TRBJ2-7|-|TRBD2
CASSIAGGAVEQYF
TGTGCCAGCAGTATAGCGGGTGGGGCGGTAGAGCAGTACTTC